A selection of T cell receptor beta chains follows, all from one sample in a study of blood T cells in healthy people across ages. Each CDR3 protein gets one entry after TCRdb re-called the 5' RACE reads with MiXCR. The sample carries more than 650,000 distinct CDR3 sequences, 22% recorded once. The material sequenced was blood. The receptors come from a man between 70 and 80 years old in good health. The CDR3 runs from the conserved cysteine through the conserved F or W. Each record gives: V gene, clone size, D gene, J gene, CDR3 protein, CDR3 DNA. D genes are given only for firm matches. Expanded clones are given a class, and other clones once, few, many or no size at all.

V: TRBV2; size: few; D: TRBD1; J: TRBJ1-1; CDR3: CASSATGDLAEAFF; DNA: TGTGCCAGCAGTGCAACAGGGGACCTGGCCGAAGCTTTCTTT
V: TRBV7-9; size: .; D: .; J: TRBJ2-1; CDR3: CASRPNSYNEQFF; DNA: TGTGCCAGCAGACCCAACTCCTACAATGAGCAGTTCTTC
V: TRBV20-1; size: few; D: .; J: TRBJ1-2; CDR3: CSADPGAGGYTF; DNA: TGCAGTGCTGACCCAGGGGCAGGTGGCTACACCTTC
V: TRBV6-6; size: few; D: .; J: TRBJ2-5; CDR3: CASSFGGVQTQYF; DNA: TGTGCCAGCAGTTTCGGGGGCGTGCAGACCCAGTACTTC
V: TRBV12-3/TRBV12-4; size: .; D: .; J: TRBJ1-2; CDR3: CASSRVGGYTF; DNA: TGTGCCAGCAGTCGGGTGGGGGGCTACACCTTC
V: TRBV9; size: few; D: .; J: TRBJ1-1; CDR3: CASSVVQGPTEAFF; DNA: TGTGCCAGCAGCGTAGTACAGGGCCCCACTGAAGCTTTCTTT
V: TRBV30; size: many; D: .; J: TRBJ1-2; CDR3: CAWSVLINYGYTF; DNA: TGTGCCTGGAGTGTGCTGATAAACTATGGCTACACCTTC
V: TRBV6-4; size: .; D: .; J: TRBJ1-2; CDR3: CASSEVGEGVWTF; DNA: TGTGCCAGCAGTGAGGTGGGGGAAGGGGTTTGGACCTTC
V: TRBV12-3/TRBV12-4; size: many; D: TRBD2; J: TRBJ2-7; CDR3: CASSRLAGTTYEQYF; DNA: TGTGCCAGCTCCCGACTAGCGGGGACAACCTACGAGCAGTACTTC
V: TRBV6-1; size: .; D: TRBD1; J: TRBJ1-5; CDR3: CASTPGQGANQPQHF; DNA: TGTGCCAGCACCCCGGGACAGGGGGCAAATCAGCCCCAGCATTTT
V: TRBV7-9; size: .; D: .; J: TRBJ2-5; CDR3: CASSLYDGRPETQYF; DNA: TGTGCCAGCAGCTTATACGATGGACGGCCAGAGACCCAGTACTTC
V: TRBV5-1; size: few; D: TRBD1; J: TRBJ2-3; CDR3: CASSLRSGQGSTDTQYF; DNA: TGCGCCAGCAGCTTGAGATCGGGACAGGGGAGCACAGATACGCAGTATTTT